This T cell receptor (beta chain) was found in a study of long-term antiretroviral therapy in people with HIV. Sequencing used immunoSEQ v3.0 at survey level. Assay: immunoSEQ multiplex PCR; the TCRdb copy retains only in-frame clones and omits some. The sample has 25,000 to 30,000 clones, roughly 88% seen once. All participants with HIV were treated in the United States. Each specimen consisted of roughly 1-11 million cryopreserved PBMC prior to extraction of DNA. On this clone itself: Its antigen is not identified.

V was cut by 5 bases and J by 7 bases, with 23 bases left in between. The length of the CDR3 is 16 residues. Germline-derived CDR1 and CDR2 are LNHDA and SQIVND (reference sequence). General study findings and limits: Following ART, diversity rose but still fell short of transplant donor controls. Controls showed broader CDR3 length ranges than did the HIV repertoires.

The J gene is TRBJ1-2, the V gene TRBV19; tentative D call: TRBD1 (5 bases). This TCR was recovered from a middle-aged man with HIV. The sample here was unsorted PBMCs, taken 3 years after starting antiretroviral therapy. CDR3 sequence reads: CASSAPYSGGSSGYTF. CDR3 nucleotides: TGTGCCAGTAGTGCCCCTTATTCCGGGGGATCGAGTGGCTACACCTTC.